This T cell receptor (beta chain) came from a study of patients and donors after allogeneic stem cell transplantation. From the RT-PCR reads, TCRdb called clonotypes with MiXCR, one entry per CDR3 protein. The sample includes roughly 230,000 distinct CDR3 sequences, roughly 14% of them seen just once. The length of the CDR3 is 14 residues. Per the germline V gene, CDR1 is MNHNS and CDR2 is SASEGT. Trimming removed 4 bases at V and 1 base at J, with 10 bases between. The material sequenced was blood, either unsorted or a sorted T cell fraction (not recorded which). The receptor comes from a human donor who was either an allogeneic HSCT recipient or a stem cell or donor lymphocyte infusion donor (not recorded which). It is not recorded whose cells these are; they may come from a transplant donor. V gene TRBV6-1 combines with J gene TRBJ1-1, with a weak D call TRBD1 (5 bases). The CDR3 coding sequence is TGTGCCAGCAGTGCACGACAGACGAACACTGAAGCTTTCTTT. This sequence encodes CASSARQTNTEAFF.